These T cell receptor beta chains were read from a single sample in a study of blood T cell repertoires in COVID-19. TCRdb keeps only in-frame clones here, not all; method: immunoSEQ multiplex PCR. The data contain about 110,000 clones, roughly 80% of them seen just once; the ten biggest clones take up roughly 14%. The specimen was peripheral blood. The source is a woman of 80 years or more with acute or convalescent COVID-19. Each CDR3 is given with its conserved first and last residue. The D gene is left open where the match is weak. Size values are once, few and many counts, or a class for expanded clones, and some rows have none.

>TRBD2|TRBV28|-|TRBJ2-1
CASAGGRSNEQFF
TGTGCCTCCGCCGGCGGGAGGTCAAATGAGCAGTTCTTC
>-|TRBV7-9|-|TRBJ1-3
CASSSITGSSGNTIYF
TGTGCCAGCAGCTCAATCACAGGGTCTTCTGGAAACACCATATATTTT
>-|TRBV27|-|TRBJ2-1
CASSRLATLQGNEQFF
TGTGCCAGCAGTCGACTAGCCACCCTCCAGGGGAATGAGCAGTTCTTC
>-|TRBV6-1|-|TRBJ1-6
CASSETAGTVFSPLHF
TGTGCCAGCAGTGAAACGGCAGGGACTGTTTTTTCACCCCTCCACTTT
>TRBD2|TRBV5-1|-|TRBJ2-5
CASSIREGETQYF
TGCGCCAGCAGCATCAGGGAGGGGGAGACCCAGTACTTC
>-|TRBV7-2|-|TRBJ1-5
CASSLRSGRQPQHF
TGTGCCAGCAGCTTAAGGTCAGGGCGTCAGCCCCAGCATTTT
>-|TRBV28|few|TRBJ2-2
CASSLRGNGELFF
TGTGCCAGCAGCCTCAGGGGAAACGGGGAGCTGTTTTTT
>TRBD2|TRBV19|-|TRBJ2-1
CASSDAGAPSFYNEQFF
TGTGCCAGTAGTGACGCGGGAGCCCCATCATTTTACAATGAGCAGTTCTTC
>TRBD1|TRBV19|-|TRBJ1-2
CASTPGQYGYTF
TGTGCCAGCACTCCGGGACAGTATGGCTACACCTTC
>TRBD2|TRBV14|once|TRBJ2-1
CASSQERLAGGAMYNEQFF
TGTGCCAGCAGCCAAGAACGACTAGCGGGAGGGGCCATGTACAATGAGCAGTTCTTC
>-|TRBV28|-|TRBJ1-2
CASSSQGYGYTF
TGTGCCAGCAGTTCTCAGGGGTATGGCTACACCTTC
>-|TRBV24-1|-|TRBJ1-5
CATSRGNQPQHF
TGTGCCACCAGTAGGGGTAATCAGCCCCAGCATTTT
>-|TRBV15|-|TRBJ2-5
CATSRDLGSQYF
TGTGCCACCAGCAGAGATCTCGGGTCCCAGTACTTC
>-|TRBV7-2|-|TRBJ1-5
CASSLGVVEQPQHF
TGTGCCAGCAGCTTAGGAGTGGTGGAGCAGCCCCAGCATTTT
>-|TRBV7-2|-|TRBJ1-5
CASSLNGGQTQPQHF
TGTGCCAGCAGCTTAAATGGAGGGCAGACTCAGCCCCAGCATTTT
>-|TRBV27|-|TRBJ1-2
CASSSPSREDGYTF
TGTGCCAGCAGTTCTCCCAGCAGGGAGGACGGCTACACCTTC
>-|TRBV5-1|-|TRBJ1-3
CASSLGPSGNTIYF
TGCGCCAGCAGCTTGGGGCCCTCTGGAAACACCATATATTTT
>TRBD1|TRBV24-1|-|TRBJ2-6
CAIQDRTRGANVLTF
TGTGCCATTCAGGACAGGACTCGTGGGGCCAACGTCCTGACTTTC